This T cell receptor beta chain was sequenced for a study of blood T cell repertoires in COVID-19 (dated by TCRdb to the early 2020s). Concerning the study at large: The collaborator samples originated in the United States, Italy and Spain and spanned the acute and convalescent phases of COVID-19. Where HLA class I and class II types were available, the types were taken from metadata supplied by the sample provider, not from assay-based typing. The samples were drawn from the first 160 participants of the ongoing ImmuneRACE study and from over 950 subjects provided by 6 global collaborators. Subjects who had been exposed to COVID-19, were actively infected with it, or had recovered from it provided the deeply sampled blood TCRbeta repertoires that made up the dataset. The repertoires were released in a freely available public database intended as a resource for research on the immune response to SARS-CoV-2. The prospective study material was composed of cDNA or gDNA derived from T cells, B-cell-depleted T cells, or PBMCs. Sample metadata almost always included a de-identified subject ID, COVID-19 status, age in years and sex.

The study at large found these results: How much clinical and demographic metadata was included differed by source and by participant, and the metadata was provided uncurated.

Whole blood was collected in K2EDTA tubes by collaborating institutions according to the institutions' own protocols. Collaborator samples were shipped for TCRbeta analysis as frozen whole blood, isolated PBMCs, or DNA extracted from either sample type. TCRbeta CDR3 regions were amplified from genomic DNA using the immunoSEQ Assay, a bias-controlled multiplex PCR. The original pipeline was this. Nucleated cell counts per sample were estimated from amplification of reference gene primers within the assay. Sequence reads were collapsed and filtered to measure the absolute abundance of every unique TCRbeta CDR3 rearrangement. Productive Simpson clonality was computed per sample as the square root of Simpson's diversity index over productive rearrangements. This is the immuneACCESS table as TCRdb keeps it, with only in-frame sequences that have V and J called. A part of the clones is gone; compared with another copy, unresolved V genes explain less than half, and the rest is unexplained. The V and J calls and clone size come from that table; D and trimming were worked out from the DNA. Counted in this sample were around 160,000 clones; around four fifths of them appeared once. In total, the top ten clones hold roughly a fifth of the sample.

With respect to this clone: Its antigen target is currently unknown. Base-call qualities are not available, and no considerably larger clone is one nucleotide away.

Cut back by 1 base and 0 bases, the V and J ends lie 8 bases apart. CDR1 and CDR2, per the germline V gene (reference sequence), are SGHKS and YYEKEE. The CDR3 runs 14 amino acids, cysteine and phenylalanine included. Only the CDR3 part of the read is kept: 42 bases, read in frame from the first base. The sequence was obtained from an elderly woman with acute or convalescent COVID-19. The sequence joins TRBV5-5 to TRBJ2-7; no confident D gene assignment can be made. Specimen: peripheral blood. The CDR3 loop reads CASSLPESSYEQYF. The DNA sequence is given as TGTGCCAGCAGCTTGCCGGAGAGCTCCTACGAGCAGTACTTC.